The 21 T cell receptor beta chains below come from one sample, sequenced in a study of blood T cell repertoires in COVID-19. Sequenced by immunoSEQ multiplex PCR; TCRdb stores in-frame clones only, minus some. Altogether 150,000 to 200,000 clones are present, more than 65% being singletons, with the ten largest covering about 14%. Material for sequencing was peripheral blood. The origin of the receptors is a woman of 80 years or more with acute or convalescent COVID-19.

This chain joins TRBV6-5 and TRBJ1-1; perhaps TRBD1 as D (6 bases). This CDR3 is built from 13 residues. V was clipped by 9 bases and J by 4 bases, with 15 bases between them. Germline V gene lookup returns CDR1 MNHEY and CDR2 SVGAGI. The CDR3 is CASAGGSGTEAFF. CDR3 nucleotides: TGTGCCAGTGCTGGGGGCTCAGGCACTGAAGCTTTCTTT.

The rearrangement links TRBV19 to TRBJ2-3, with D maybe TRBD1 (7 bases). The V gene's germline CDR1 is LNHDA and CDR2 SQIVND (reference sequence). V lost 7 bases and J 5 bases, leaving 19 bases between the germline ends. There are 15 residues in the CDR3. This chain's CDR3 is CASTPPGQGGDTQYF. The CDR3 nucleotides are TGTGCCAGTACCCCACCAGGGCAGGGGGGAGATACGCAGTATTTT. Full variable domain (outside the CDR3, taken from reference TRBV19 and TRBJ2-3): DGGITQSPKYLFRKEGQNVTLSCEQNLNHDAMYWYRQDPGQGLRLIYYSQIVNDFQKGDIAEGYSVSREKKESFPLTVTSAQKNPTAFYLCASTPPGQGGDTQYFGPGTRLTVL.

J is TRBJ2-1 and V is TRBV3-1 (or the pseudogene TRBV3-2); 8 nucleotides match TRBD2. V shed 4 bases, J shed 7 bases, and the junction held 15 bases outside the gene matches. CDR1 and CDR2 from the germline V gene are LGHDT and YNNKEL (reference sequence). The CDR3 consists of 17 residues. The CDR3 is CASSRGWTGGPGNEQFF. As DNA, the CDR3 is TGTGCCAGCAGCCGGGGCTGGACGGGGGGGCCTGGAAATGAGCAGTTCTTC.

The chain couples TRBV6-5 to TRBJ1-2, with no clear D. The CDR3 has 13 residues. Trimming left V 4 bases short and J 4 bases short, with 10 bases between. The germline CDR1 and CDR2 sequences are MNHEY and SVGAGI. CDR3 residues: CASSFRQGYGYTF. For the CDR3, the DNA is TGTGCCAGCAGTTTCCGACAAGGCTATGGCTACACCTTC.

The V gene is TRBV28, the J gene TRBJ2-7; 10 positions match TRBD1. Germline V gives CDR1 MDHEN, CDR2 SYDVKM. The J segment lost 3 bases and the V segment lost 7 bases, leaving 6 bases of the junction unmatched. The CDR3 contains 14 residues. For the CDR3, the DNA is TGTGCCAGCAAAACGGGACAGGGGATCTACGAGCAGTACTTC. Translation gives CASKTGQGIYEQYF.

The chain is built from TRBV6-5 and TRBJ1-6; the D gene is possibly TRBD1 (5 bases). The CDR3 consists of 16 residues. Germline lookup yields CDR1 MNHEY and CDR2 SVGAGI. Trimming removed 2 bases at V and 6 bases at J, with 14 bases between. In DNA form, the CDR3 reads TGTGCCAGCAGTTACGGAGACAGTCAAATTAATTCACCCCTCCACTTT. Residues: CASSYGDSQINSPLHF.

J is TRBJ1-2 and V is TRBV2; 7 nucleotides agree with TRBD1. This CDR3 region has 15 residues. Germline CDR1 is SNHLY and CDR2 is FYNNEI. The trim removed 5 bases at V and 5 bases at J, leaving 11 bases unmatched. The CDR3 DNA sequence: TGTGCCAGCAGTAGCCGGACAGGCCGCGGGTATGGCTACACCTTC. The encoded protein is CASSSRTGRGYGYTF.

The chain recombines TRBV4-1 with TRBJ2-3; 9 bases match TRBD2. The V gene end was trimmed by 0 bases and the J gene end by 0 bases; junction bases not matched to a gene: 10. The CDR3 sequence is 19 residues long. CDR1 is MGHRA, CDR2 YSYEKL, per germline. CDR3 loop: CASSQDIATSGSSTDTQYF. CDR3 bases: TGCGCCAGCAGCCAAGATATAGCGACTAGCGGATCTAGCACAGATACGCAGTATTTT.

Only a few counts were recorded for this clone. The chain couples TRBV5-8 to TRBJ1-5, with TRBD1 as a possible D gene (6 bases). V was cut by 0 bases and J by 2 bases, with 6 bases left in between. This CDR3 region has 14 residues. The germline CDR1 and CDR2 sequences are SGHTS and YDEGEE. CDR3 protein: CASSLDRGNQPQHF. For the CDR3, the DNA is TGTGCCAGCAGCTTGGACAGGGGCAATCAGCCCCAGCATTTT.

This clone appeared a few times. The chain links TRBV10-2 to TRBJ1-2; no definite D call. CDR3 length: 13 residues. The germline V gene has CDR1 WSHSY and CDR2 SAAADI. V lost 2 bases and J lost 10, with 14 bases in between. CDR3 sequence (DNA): TGCGCCAGCAGTGAGGGACTTTCAAGTGTCTACACCTTC. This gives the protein CASSEGLSSVYTF.

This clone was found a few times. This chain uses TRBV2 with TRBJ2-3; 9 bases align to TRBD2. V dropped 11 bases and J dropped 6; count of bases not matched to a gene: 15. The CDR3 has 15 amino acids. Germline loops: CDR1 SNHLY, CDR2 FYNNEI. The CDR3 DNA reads TGTGCCGGCTTCGTCGGCGGGGGGGAGTATGATACGCAGTATTTT. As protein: CAGFVGGGEYDTQYF. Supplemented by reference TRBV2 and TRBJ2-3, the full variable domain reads EPEVTQTPSHQVTQMGQEVILRCVPISNHLYFYWYRQILGQKVEFLVSFYNNEISEKSEIFDDQFSVERPDGSNFTLKIRSTKLEDSAMYFCAGFVGGGEYDTQYFGPGTRLTVL.

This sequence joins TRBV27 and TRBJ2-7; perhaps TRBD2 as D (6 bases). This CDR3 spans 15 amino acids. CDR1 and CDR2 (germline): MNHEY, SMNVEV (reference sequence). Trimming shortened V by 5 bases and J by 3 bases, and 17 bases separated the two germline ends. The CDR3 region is CASSLERPGLYEQYF. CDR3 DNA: TGTGCCAGCAGTCTTGAACGACCGGGACTCTACGAGCAGTACTTC.

DNA of the CDR3: TGCGCCAGCAGCTTTGCGGGGCCCCCCCAAGAGACCCAGTACTTC. Translated: CASSFAGPPQETQYF. The chain employs TRBV5-1 and TRBJ2-5; D is perhaps TRBD2 (6 bases). V lost 2 bases and J 1 base, leaving 12 bases between the germline ends. The CDR3 is 15 residues long. The V gene's germline CDR1 is SGHRS and CDR2 YFSETQ.

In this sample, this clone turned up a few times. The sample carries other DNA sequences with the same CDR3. In DNA form, the CDR3 reads TGTGCCAGCAGTTACTCTCGGAATTCACCCCTCCACTTT. Amino acids: CASSYSRNSPLHF. The chain links TRBV6-5 to TRBJ1-6; D call uncertain. Germline V gene data show CDR1 as MNHEY and CDR2 as SVGAGI. This CDR3 spans 13 amino acids. Trimming cost V 0 bases and J 7 bases, with 4 bases left between them.

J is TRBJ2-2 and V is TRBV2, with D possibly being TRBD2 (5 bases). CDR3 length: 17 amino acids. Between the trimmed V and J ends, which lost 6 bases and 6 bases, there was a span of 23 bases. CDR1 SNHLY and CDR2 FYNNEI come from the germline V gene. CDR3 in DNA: TGTGCCAGCAGCGGCCTCCGGGGTCCCGGTCGTGCCGGGGAGCTGTTTTTT. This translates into CASSGLRGPGRAGELFF.

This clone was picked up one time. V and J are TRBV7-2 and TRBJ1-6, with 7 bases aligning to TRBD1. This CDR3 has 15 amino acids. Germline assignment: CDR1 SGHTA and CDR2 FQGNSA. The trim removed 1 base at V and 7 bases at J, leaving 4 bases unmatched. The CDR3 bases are TGTGCCAGCAGCTTAGTGGGACAGCAGAATTCACCCCTCCACTTT. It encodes CASSLVGQQNSPLHF.

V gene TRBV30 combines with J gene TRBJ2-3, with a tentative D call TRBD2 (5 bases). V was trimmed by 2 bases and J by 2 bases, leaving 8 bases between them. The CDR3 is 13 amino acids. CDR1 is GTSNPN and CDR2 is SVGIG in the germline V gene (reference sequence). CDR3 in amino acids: CAWSRGNTDTQYF. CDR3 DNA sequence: TGTGCCTGGAGTAGAGGGAACACAGATACGCAGTATTTT.

This CDR3 is CASSDSLASANEQFF. The CDR3 coding sequence is TGTGCCAGCAGTGACTCTCTAGCCTCGGCCAATGAGCAGTTCTTC. The V and J genes are TRBV6-4 and TRBJ2-1; TRBD2 is a possible D gene (5 bases). V shed 0 bases and J shed 6 bases, with 12 bases lying between them. Germline values: CDR1 MRHNA, CDR2 SNTAGT. The CDR3 runs to 15 residues.

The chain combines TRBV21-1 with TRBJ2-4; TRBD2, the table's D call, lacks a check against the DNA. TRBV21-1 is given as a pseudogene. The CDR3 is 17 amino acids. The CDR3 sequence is CASSKCSGKRGGNIQYF. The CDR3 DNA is TGTGCCAGCAGCAAATGCTCCGGGAAGAGGGGGGGAAACATTCAGTACTTC.

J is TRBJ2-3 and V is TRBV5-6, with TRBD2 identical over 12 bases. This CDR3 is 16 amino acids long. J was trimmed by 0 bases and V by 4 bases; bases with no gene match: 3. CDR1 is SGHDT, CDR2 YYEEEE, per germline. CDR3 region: CASSPLAGGSTDTQYF. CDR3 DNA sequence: TGTGCCAGCAGCCCCCTAGCGGGGGGGAGCACAGATACGCAGTATTTT. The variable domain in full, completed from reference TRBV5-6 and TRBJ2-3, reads DAGVTQSPTHLIKTRGQQVTLRCSPKSGHDTVSWYQQALGQGPQFIFQYYEEEERQRGNFPDRFSGHQFPNYSSELNVNALLLGDSALYLCASSPLAGGSTDTQYFGPGTRLTVL.

The CDR3 sequence: CASSFFTGNTEAFF. CDR3 nucleotides: TGTGCCAGCAGCTTCTTTACAGGGAACACTGAAGCTTTCTTT. V usage is TRBV11-2 and J usage is TRBJ1-1, with D possibly TRBD1 on 5 matching bases. The CDR3 consists of 14 residues. The V end lost 3 bases, the J end lost 1 base, and 9 bases lay between the germline ends. Germline V gene data show CDR1 as SGHAT and CDR2 as FQNNGV.